This T cell receptor (beta chain) was found in a study of shared clonotypes between healthy human individuals. Measured with immunoSEQ multiplex PCR; TCRdb has only the in-frame clones, and not every one. The sample holds around 1,000,000 clones, 70% to 85% seen once. Germline assignment: CDR1 MDHEN and CDR2 SYDVKM. V was trimmed by 5 bases and J by 3 bases, leaving 7 bases between them. The CDR3 consists of 12 residues. Healthy HIV-negative adults without recent acute infections or vaccinations served as donors. The origin of this receptor is a man aged 18 to 30 in good health. Some clones in this sample may be carry-over from other donors' samples. The chain uses TRBV28 and TRBJ2-5; the D is unclear. Sequencing was performed on memory CD4+ T cells from PBMCs. The subset was: CD45RA-negative fraction. The CDR3 nucleotides are TGTGCCAGCAGTAGGTCCAAAGAGACCCAGTACTTC. Protein sequence: CASSRSKETQYF.